The present T cell receptor beta chain was sequenced within a study of blood T cell repertoires in COVID-19. Generated by immunoSEQ multiplex PCR, the TCRdb table keeps only in-frame clones and is missing some. The data show around 430,000 clones, with 80% to 90% seen just once and 10% held by the top ten. Symptom resolution, clearance, or two negative PCRs marked donors in Cohort 3 as recovered. The trim removed 4 bases at V and 6 bases at J, leaving 6 bases unmatched. The V gene's germline CDR1 is SGDLS and CDR2 YYNGEE. CDR3 size: 15 residues. This chain links TRBV9 with TRBJ2-1; 11 bases are a match to TRBD1. The TCR comes from a woman in her forties or fifties who had recovered from COVID-19. Sequencing was carried out using PBMCs or T cells enriched from blood (not recorded which). As DNA, the CDR3 is TGTGCCAGCAGCTCTGCGGGGACAGGGGGCAATGAGCAGTTCTTC. Protein product: CASSSAGTGGNEQFF.